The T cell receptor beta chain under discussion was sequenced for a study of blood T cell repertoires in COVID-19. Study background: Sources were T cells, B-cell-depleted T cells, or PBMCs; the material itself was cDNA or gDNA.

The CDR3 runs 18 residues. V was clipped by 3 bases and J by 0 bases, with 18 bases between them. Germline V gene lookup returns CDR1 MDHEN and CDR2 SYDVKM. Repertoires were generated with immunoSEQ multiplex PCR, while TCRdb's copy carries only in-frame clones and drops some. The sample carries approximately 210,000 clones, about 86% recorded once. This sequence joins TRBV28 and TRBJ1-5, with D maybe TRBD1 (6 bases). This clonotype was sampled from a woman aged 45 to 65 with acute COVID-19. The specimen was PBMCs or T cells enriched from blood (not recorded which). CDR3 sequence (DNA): TGTGCCAGCAGTTTTAGGCCCATGGGGGCCTATAGCAATCAGCCCCAGCATTTT. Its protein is CASSFRPMGAYSNQPQHF.